This note documents a single T cell receptor beta chain sequence. The antigen is undetermined. TCRdb itself ran the reads through MiXCR, one entry per CDR3 protein. The table has 490,000 or so distinct CDR3 sequences, 11% seen once. Germline values: CDR1 LNHNV, CDR2 YYDKDF (reference sequence). This CDR3 has 15 amino acids. V lost 3 bases, J lost 3 bases, and 5 bases stayed unmatched. The data were obtained in a study of T cell repertoires in cytomegalovirus infection. The wider study: The public TCR beta signatures pointed to both CMV infection and matching HLA type. Study findings and constraints: CMV-specific HLA-C-restricted TCR beta clonotypes dominated the ex vivo response. People with CMV and the relevant HLA were identified by cumulative public TCR beta family frequency.

This sequence was found in a human donor in good health (CMV status not recorded). Some clones in this sample may be carry-over from other donors' samples. The chain employs TRBV15 and TRBJ2-3; 8 positions agree with TRBD1. Sequencing used PBMCs. CDR3 sequence: CATSRQGAATDTQYF. Written as DNA, the CDR3 is TGTGCCACCAGCAGGCAGGGGGCAGCTACAGATACGCAGTATTTT.